Presented here are 21 T cell receptor beta chains from one specimen sequenced in a study of blood T cell repertoires in COVID-19. The table came from immunoSEQ multiplex PCR; TCRdb's copy has only in-frame clones and leaves some out. Among approximately 200,000 clones listed, around 90% were seen once. The sequenced sample was peripheral blood. These receptors came from a young man with COVID-19, enrolled during active disease.

The chain carries TRBV18 and TRBJ1-6; TRBD1 might be the D (5 bases). This CDR3 has 15 amino acids. Trimming stripped 0 bases from V and 7 bases from J, with 10 bases between. Germline CDR1 KGHSH, CDR2 LQKENI. Written as DNA, the CDR3 is TGTGCCAGCTCACCACCGGGACGGGAGAATTCACCCCTCCACTTT. Translated: CASSPPGRENSPLHF.

The rearrangement uses TRBV9 and TRBJ2-1, with 8 bases identical to TRBD1. This CDR3 comprises 15 residues. V dropped 3 bases and J dropped 3; count of bases not matched to a gene: 5. Per germline, CDR1 SGDLS and CDR2 YYNGEE. The CDR3 loop reads CASSDGQGGYNEQFF. CDR3 nucleotides: TGTGCCAGCAGCGACGGACAGGGAGGCTACAATGAGCAGTTCTTC.

The rearrangement uses TRBV11-1 and TRBJ2-3; D is uncertain. The CDR3 sequence is 13 residues long. Deletions cut 3 bases from V and 5 bases from J, with 9 bases between. The germline V gene encodes CDR1 SGHAT and CDR2 FQDESV (reference sequence). CDR3 nucleotide sequence: TGTGCCAGCAGCTTTGAAAGAGGAGATACGCAGTATTTT. This sequence encodes CASSFERGDTQYF.

The sample holds one count of this clone. This rearrangement joins TRBV27 to TRBJ1-3; 11 bases are a match to TRBD1. CDR3 size: 16 residues. Unmatched junction bases numbered 7, after V lost 6 bases and J lost 3 bases. Germline V gene sequence: CDR1 MNHEY, CDR2 SMNVEV (reference sequence). For the CDR3, the DNA is TGTGCCAGCAGGCCGAGGACAGGGGGCTTTGGAAACACCATATATTTT. The encoded protein is CASRPRTGGFGNTIYF.

The chain is built from TRBV23-1 and TRBJ1-3; 8 bases are shared with TRBD1. TRBV23-1 is annotated as an ORF whose role is uncertain. CDR3 length equals 14 residues. V shed 9 bases, J shed 3 bases, and the junction held 7 bases outside the gene matches. The CDR3 sequence: CARETGEFGNTIYF. The CDR3 DNA reads as TGCGCCAGAGAGACAGGGGAGTTTGGAAACACCATATATTTT.

This chain joins TRBV6-1 and TRBJ1-4, with D perhaps TRBD1 (5 bases). The CDR3 totals 15 residues. With 3 bases removed from V and 5 bases from J, the gap between germline ends came to 13 bases. The germline V gene encodes CDR1 MNHNS and CDR2 SASEGT. The CDR3 bases are TGTGCCAGCAGTGATGTAACAGGCATAAATGAAAAACTGTTTTTT. It yields the protein CASSDVTGINEKLFF.

The chain combines TRBV6-1 with TRBJ2-7; D is unclear. V dropped 1 base and J dropped 3 bases, with 7 bases sitting between them. The CDR3 loop spans 13 amino acids. Germline V gene data show CDR1 as MNHNS and CDR2 as SASEGT. The CDR3 DNA follows: TGTGCCAGCAGTGAAGTACATTACTACGAGCAGTACTTC. This gives the protein CASSEVHYYEQYF.

The chain links TRBV4-1 to TRBJ2-7, with 8 bases fitting TRBD1. With 0 bases clipped from V and 0 bases from J, the junction kept 10 bases outside the gene matches. This CDR3 has 18 residues. Germline CDR1 is MGHRA and CDR2 is YSYEKL. CDR3 DNA: TGCGCCAGCAGCCAAGAGTGGGGGACAGGAGCCTTCTCCTACGAGCAGTACTTC. Residues: CASSQEWGTGAFSYEQYF.

Here the CDR3 reads CASSLAQVSDTQYF. The CDR3 nucleotides are TGTGCCAGCAGCTTAGCTCAGGTTTCGGATACGCAGTATTTT. The chain links TRBV7-2 to TRBJ2-3; no clear D gene. V gave up 0 bases and J gave up 6 bases, with 10 bases separating them. This CDR3 region has 14 residues. CDR1 and CDR2 (germline): SGHTA, FQGNSA.

V gene TRBV6-5 combines with J gene TRBJ1-4; 9 nucleotides align to TRBD1. The V segment lost 3 bases and the J segment 10 bases; nucleotides outside the gene matches: 12. This CDR3 comprises 16 residues. Germline V CDR1 and CDR2: MNHEY, SVGAGI. CDR3 region: CASSYSAGQGFGKLFF. The CDR3 DNA reads TGTGCCAGCAGTTATTCGGCGGGACAGGGATTCGGAAAACTGTTTTTT.

The CDR3 DNA reads as TGTGCCAGCAGTCCGGGGTTGGACCCCTCTAACTATGGCTACACCTTC. Translated: CASSPGLDPSNYGYTF. This chain links TRBV7-2 with TRBJ1-2; no definite D call. Trimming left V 6 bases short and J 0 bases short, with 17 bases between. The CDR3 runs to 16 residues. Germline CDR1 is SGHTA and CDR2 is FQGNSA.

The chain links TRBV27 to TRBJ2-7; possible D gene TRBD2, 6 bases. The CDR3 contains 14 residues. The ends were cut back, 4 bases at V and 1 base at J, with 11 bases in the middle. CDR1 and CDR2 (germline): MNHEY, SMNVEV (reference sequence). This CDR3 is CASSWKGRSYEQYF. The CDR3, as DNA: TGTGCCAGCAGTTGGAAGGGGAGGTCCTACGAGCAGTACTTC.

J is TRBJ2-1 and V is TRBV5-1; 11 positions match TRBD2. The V gene end was trimmed by 5 bases and the J gene end by 5 bases; junction bases not matched to a gene: 3. Germline lookup yields CDR1 SGHRS and CDR2 YFSETQ. The CDR3 spans 14 residues. The DNA for the CDR3 is TGCGCCAGCAGAAAACTAGCGGGAGACAATGAGCAGTTCTTC. It codes for CASRKLAGDNEQFF.

This chain joins TRBV5-8 and TRBJ2-7; D perhaps matches TRBD2 (6 bases). The V and J ends lost 6 bases and 3 bases respectively, with 19 bases between them. The CDR3 has 15 residues. Germline V gene lookup returns CDR1 SGHTS and CDR2 YDEGEE. The CDR3 nucleotides read TGTGCCAGCATGATCGGCTCGCTGGGGGGCTACGAGCAGTACTTC. Amino acid sequence: CASMIGSLGGYEQYF.

The chain carries TRBV18 and TRBJ2-3; 7 bases match TRBD1. The CDR3 sequence is 16 residues long. Germline loops: CDR1 KGHSH, CDR2 LQKENI. With V trimmed by 5 bases and J by 1 base, 9 bases remained unmatched. As DNA, the CDR3 is TGTGCCAGCTCATACCCCGTCCAGGGGGGCACAGATACGCAGTATTTT. As protein: CASSYPVQGGTDTQYF.

The chain is built from TRBV18 and TRBJ2-1; D uncertain. Trimming removed 1 base from V and 8 bases from J, with 9 bases in between. The CDR3 is 13 amino acids. Germline CDR1 is KGHSH and CDR2 is LQKENI. The CDR3 sequence: CASSPQARDEQFF. CDR3 sequence (DNA): TGTGCCAGCTCACCACAAGCCCGAGATGAGCAGTTCTTC.

The chain is built from TRBV5-4 and TRBJ2-7; 15 bases are a match to TRBD2. V shed 0 bases, J shed 2 bases, and the junction held 6 bases outside the gene matches. This CDR3 is 18 amino acids long. Germline CDR1 SGHNT, CDR2 YYREEE (reference sequence). The CDR3 DNA follows: TGTGCCAGCAGCTTGGGGACTAGCGGGAGGGCCCCGACCTACGAGCAGTACTTC. It specifies CASSLGTSGRAPTYEQYF.

The chain employs TRBV4-3 and TRBJ2-3; 7 bases fit TRBD1. V dropped 0 bases and J dropped 5; count of bases not matched to a gene: 5. The CDR3 is 15 amino acids. Germline values: CDR1 LGHNA, CDR2 YSLEER. The CDR3 loop is CASSQEDRAIDTQYF. CDR3 nucleotides: TGCGCCAGCAGCCAAGAAGACAGGGCTATAGATACGCAGTATTTT.

This clone was observed a single time. The chain employs TRBV6-2 or TRBV6-3 and TRBJ1-2; 8 bases match TRBD1. Germline V gene data show CDR1 as MNHEY and CDR2 as SVGEGT. The CDR3 runs 16 residues. V was pared by 4 bases and J by 4 bases, with 11 bases of the junction left unmatched. CDR3 residues: CASSSYRDRHSYGYTF. The CDR3 DNA is TGTGCCAGCAGTTCGTACCGGGACAGGCATTCCTATGGCTACACCTTC.

The genes are TRBV28 and TRBJ2-7, with D perhaps TRBD1 (6 bases). Germline values: CDR1 MDHEN, CDR2 SYDVKM. Trimming removed 4 bases at V and 5 bases at J, with 18 bases between. The CDR3 has 15 amino acids. CDR3 sequence reads: CASSSLLSGTNEQYF. The CDR3 nucleotides read TGTGCCAGCAGTTCCCTCCTCTCCGGGACAAACGAGCAGTACTTC. Complete variable domain (other parts from reference TRBV28 and TRBJ2-7): DVKVTQSSRYLVKRTGEKVFLECVQDMDHENMFWYRQDPGLGLRLIYFSYDVKMKEKGDIPEGYSVSREKKERFSLILESASTNQTSMYLCASSSLLSGTNEQYFGPGTRLTVT.

This clone appeared once. This chain links TRBV7-2 with TRBJ2-1; a possible D gene is TRBD2 (6 bases). V was clipped by 6 bases and J by 0 bases, with 18 bases between them. Germline lookup yields CDR1 SGHTA and CDR2 FQGNSA. The CDR3 totals 17 residues. The CDR3 DNA reads as TGTGCCAGCAGATATGAGTACGGGGGTCGCTCCTACAATGAGCAGTTCTTC. It is translated as CASRYEYGGRSYNEQFF.